The 4 T cell receptor beta chains below were found in one sample sequenced in a study of blood T cell repertoires in COVID-19. The method was immunoSEQ multiplex PCR; TCRdb's version includes in-frame clones alone and lacks a portion of them. The top ten hold 2% to 2.5% of the sample, which has under 300,000 clones, 89% seen once. The sequenced material came from peripheral blood. These TCRs come from a man aged 45-65 years with acute or convalescent COVID-19.

This clone was detected a few times. The chain uses TRBV11-3 and TRBJ2-2; D possibly corresponds to TRBD2 (6 bases). This CDR3 region has 15 residues. V lost 5 bases and J lost 4, with 14 bases in between. Germline CDR1 and CDR2: SGHNT and YENEEA. CDR3 coding DNA: TGTGCCAGCAGCCGCACCGGGGGTAGCACCGGGGAGCTGTTTTTT. This codes for CASSRTGGSTGELFF. The variable domain in full, with the rest retrieved from reference TRBV11-3 and TRBJ2-2, is EAGVVQSPRYKIIEKKQPVAFWCNPISGHNTLYWYLQNLGQGPELLIRYENEEAVDDSQLPKDRFSAERLKGVDSTLKIQPAELGDSAVYLCASSRTGGSTGELFFGEGSRLTVL.

The chain links TRBV5-1 to TRBJ1-5; 8 positions match TRBD1. Germline V gene lookup returns CDR1 SGHRS and CDR2 YFSETQ. This CDR3 is 15 amino acids long. Trimming cost V 6 bases and J 4 bases; bases outside gene matches: 9. Written as DNA, the CDR3 is TGCGCCAGCACCGAGACAGGGGATAAGAATCAGCCCCAGCATTTT. Its protein product is CASTETGDKNQPQHF.

The V call is TRBV6-5, the J call TRBJ1-1; tentative D call: TRBD1 (5 bases). Germline loops: CDR1 MNHEY, CDR2 SVGAGI. V shed 8 bases and J shed 1 base, with 11 bases lying between them. The CDR3 is 13 residues long. The CDR3 is CASSQAGNTEAFF. The CDR3 region has the DNA TGTGCCAGCTCACAGGCTGGGAACACTGAAGCTTTCTTT.

Ten or more counts support this clone. This chain connects TRBV7-2 to TRBJ1-2; 10 bases match TRBD1. Germline assignment: CDR1 SGHTA and CDR2 FQGNSA. V was pared by 4 bases and J by 7 bases, with 6 bases of the junction left unmatched. The CDR3 runs to 14 residues. This chain's CDR3 is CASSSGTGERGYTF. The CDR3 DNA reads TGTGCCAGCAGCTCGGGGACAGGGGAACGTGGCTACACCTTC. Using reference TRBV7-2 and TRBJ1-2 for the parts outside the CDR3, the full variable domain is GAGVSQSPSNKVTEKGKDVELRCDPISGHTALYWYRQSLGQGLEFLIYFQGNSAPDKSGLPSDRFSAERTGGSVSTLTIQRTQQEDSAVYLCASSSGTGERGYTFGSGTRLTVV.